These T cell receptor beta chains were read from a single sample in a study of beta chain features in type 1 diabetes. Only in-frame clones appear in the TCRdb table, and some are missing; sequencing was by immunoSEQ multiplex PCR. The profile covers 300,000 or so clones, with about 13% appearing a single time and roughly 0.015% taken by the ten largest. Sequencing was done on a sample of naive CD4+ T cells from blood. Every receptor here comes from a woman aged 18 to 35 with type 1 diabetes. The CDR3 runs from the conserved cysteine through the conserved F or W. Fields, in order: V gene, J gene, CDR3 length, D gene, CDR3 protein. The D gene is left open where the match is weak.

TRBV4-1	TRBJ2-1	16	TRBD1	CASSPIGTGRTNEQFF
TRBV27	TRBJ2-2	13	-	CASRKPNTGELFF
TRBV10-3	TRBJ1-1	14	TRBD1	CAIRGQGSGTEAFF
TRBV29-1	TRBJ2-5	12	-	CSVHPAGETQYF
TRBV9	TRBJ2-7	14	-	CASSPLSGSYEQYF
TRBV30	TRBJ1-6	12	-	CAWGQPNSPLHF
TRBV7-2	TRBJ2-5	15	TRBD1	CASSPGQSPVQTQYF
TRBV18	TRBJ1-1	14	-	CASSPDQGYTEAFF
TRBV4-1	TRBJ1-2	14	TRBD1	CASSLGGSNYGYTF
TRBV6-5	TRBJ2-5	15	TRBD1	CASSYGGQVQETQYF
TRBV18	TRBJ2-7	15	TRBD1	CASSPGQLITYEQYF
TRBV18	TRBJ2-5	15	TRBD2	CASSPPGLAVETQYF
TRBV19	TRBJ1-1	12	TRBD1	CASRDRGTEAFF